Listed here are 8 T cell receptor beta chains from one sample, sequenced in a study of shared clonotypes between healthy human individuals. Clones were read by immunoSEQ multiplex PCR, and TCRdb kept only the in-frame ones, dropping some. This table has roughly 890,000 clones, 80% to 95% appearing once. Terminally differentiated effector memory CD45RA+ cells were excluded by CCR7 positive selection of CD45RO-negative cells. The sequencing sample was made of naive CD8+ T cells sorted from blood. The receptors were gathered from a young man in good health.

The CDR3 nucleotides read TGCGCCAGTACCCCGGGACTAGCGGGGTACAATGAGCAGTTCTTC. Its translation is CASTPGLAGYNEQFF. The chain recombines TRBV10-2 with TRBJ2-1; 13 bases align to TRBD2. The trim removed 9 bases at V and 4 bases at J, leaving 6 bases unmatched. Germline V gives CDR1 WSHSY, CDR2 SAAADI. This CDR3 is 15 amino acids long.

This rearrangement joins TRBV5-5 to TRBJ2-7, with 7 bases matching TRBD2. CDR3 size: 15 residues. In germline, CDR1 is SGHKS, CDR2 YYEKEE (reference sequence). V was pared by 2 bases and J by 3 bases, with 8 bases of the junction left unmatched. CDR3 loop: CASSFLGTTYYEQYF. DNA for the CDR3: TGTGCCAGCAGCTTCTTGGGGACTACCTACTACGAGCAGTACTTC.

The chain uses TRBV28 and TRBJ1-1; D is unclear. Germline V gene lookup returns CDR1 MDHEN and CDR2 SYDVKM. The ends were cut back, 3 bases at V and 0 bases at J, with 11 bases in the middle. CDR3 length: 15 amino acids. CDR3 sequence: CASSLLFRLNTEAFF. CDR3 coding DNA: TGTGCCAGCAGTTTGTTATTCAGGCTGAACACTGAAGCTTTCTTT. Complete variable domain (other parts from reference TRBV28 and TRBJ1-1): DVKVTQSSRYLVKRTGEKVFLECVQDMDHENMFWYRQDPGLGLRLIYFSYDVKMKEKGDIPEGYSVSREKKERFSLILESASTNQTSMYLCASSLLFRLNTEAFFGQGTRLTVV.

As concerns this clone: Mismatch with germline at one junction end may stem from a read error. The CDR3 nucleotides read TGTGCTAGCAGCCACACCGGGACAGGAAAGGCGACGCAGTATTTT. Protein sequence: CASSHTGTGKATQYF. The genes are TRBV7-7 and TRBJ2-3; 8 bases fit TRBD1. This CDR3 region has 15 residues. The germline CDR1 and CDR2 sequences are SSHAT and FNYEAQ (reference sequence). Drawing the rest from reference TRBV7-7 and TRBJ2-3, the complete variable domain is GAGVSQSPRYKVTKRGQDVTLRCDPISSHATLYWYQQALGQGPEFLTYFNYEAQPDKSGLPSDRFSAERPEGSISTLTIQRTEQRDSAMYRCASSHTGTGKATQYFGPGTRLTVL.

The CDR3 region has the DNA TGTGCCAGCAGTTACAGGGAGTCTAGCACAGATACGCAGTATTTT. Translation gives CASSYRESSTDTQYF. This rearrangement joins TRBV11-3 to TRBJ2-3; weak D call: TRBD1 (6 bases). The germline CDR1 and CDR2 sequences are SGHNT and YENEEA. The V end was cut by 6 bases, the J end by 0 bases, with 13 bases between. CDR3 size: 15 residues.

To note about this clone: Other DNA variants within this sample encode the same CDR3. The gene calls are TRBV28 and TRBJ2-7; 8 bases fit TRBD1. CDR3 length equals 15 residues. Germline CDR1 and CDR2: MDHEN and SYDVKM. Trimming took 5 bases from V and 0 from J; bases not matched to a gene: 6. Here the CDR3 reads CASSPWTGSSYEQYF. CDR3 in DNA: TGTGCCAGCAGTCCATGGACAGGGAGCTCCTACGAGCAGTACTTC.

The rearrangement joins TRBV5-6 to TRBJ2-7, with 7 bases lining up with TRBD2. The CDR3 is 13 amino acids. The germline gives CDR1 SGHDT, CDR2 YYEEEE. The trim removed 5 bases at V and 2 bases at J, leaving 4 bases unmatched. The CDR3 loop reads CASRSGGTYEQYF. Written as DNA, the CDR3 is TGTGCCAGCAGATCCGGGGGGACCTACGAGCAGTACTTC.

Comments on this clone: At the DNA level, this CDR3 is encoded by other sequences in the same sample as well. The chain combines TRBV28 with TRBJ1-1, with D unresolved. Deletions cut 2 bases from V and 0 bases from J, with 4 bases between. This CDR3 contains 13 residues. Germline-derived CDR1 and CDR2 are MDHEN and SYDVKM. CDR3 residues: CASSLGVNTEAFF. In DNA, the CDR3 is TGTGCCAGCAGTTTAGGTGTGAACACTGAAGCTTTCTTT. Combining the CDR3 with reference TRBV28 and TRBJ1-1 gives the whole variable domain DVKVTQSSRYLVKRTGEKVFLECVQDMDHENMFWYRQDPGLGLRLIYFSYDVKMKEKGDIPEGYSVSREKKERFSLILESASTNQTSMYLCASSLGVNTEAFFGQGTRLTVV.